A selection of T cell receptor beta chains follows, all from one sample in a study of T cell responses to AZD1222 COVID-19 vaccine. Clones were sequenced by immunoSEQ multiplex PCR, and TCRdb holds only the in-frame ones, with some missing. Of some 130,000 clones in the sample, approximately 90% were seen once. This material consisted of peripheral blood, taken on day 0 of AZD1222 vaccination. The receptors were sampled from an adult in good health. Each CDR3 is given with its conserved first and last residue. A D gene is named only where the DNA matches it firmly. Rows give clone size only sometimes, using once, few, many, or a class for an expanded clone.

clone_size,v_call,j_call,d_call,cdr3_nt,cdr3_aa
few,TRBV7-8,TRBJ2-3,.,TGTGCCAGCAGCTTAGCTCCAACTAGCACAGATACGCAGTATTTT,CASSLAPTSTDTQYF
.,TRBV11-3,TRBJ2-1,.,TGTGCCAGCAGCTTAGACGGCGGACGCTCCTACAATGAGCAGTTCTTC,CASSLDGGRSYNEQFF
.,TRBV13,TRBJ2-1,.,TGTGCCAGCAGCCAGCAGGGGGGGAGGAATGAGCAGTTCTTC,CASSQQGGRNEQFF
once,TRBV6-5,TRBJ1-2,.,TGTGCCAGCAGTAAGACAGCCTTTGGGGGCTACACCTTC,CASSKTAFGGYTF
few,TRBV30,TRBJ1-4,.,TGTGCCTGGAGTCCGGGGCTTACTAATGAAAAACTGTTTTTT,CAWSPGLTNEKLFF
few,TRBV7-9,TRBJ2-7,.,TGTGCCAGCAGCTTAGGGACCCACCGGTTCGAGCAGTACTTC,CASSLGTHRFEQYF
.,TRBV15,TRBJ1-1,.,TGTGCCACCAGCAACAAGAACACTGAAGCTTTCTTT,CATSNKNTEAFF
.,TRBV19,TRBJ1-6,.,TGTGCCAGTAGTACAGGCAGTTTTTCTAATTCACCCCTCCACTTT,CASSTGSFSNSPLHF
once,TRBV5-4,TRBJ1-1,TRBD1,TGTGCCAGCAGCGGCCTGGGACAGGTTGACACTGAAGCTTTCTTT,CASSGLGQVDTEAFF
.,TRBV7-2,TRBJ1-6,TRBD1,TGTGCCAGCACAGACAGGGGACGCGCGGCCCTCCACTTT,CASTDRGRAALHF
.,TRBV20-1,TRBJ2-3,.,TGCAGTGCTAGAGGGTCCTTACCGCAGTATTTT,CSARGSLPQYF
.,TRBV7-2,TRBJ2-1,TRBD2,TGTGCCAGCAGCTTAGCTTTTCGGGGACTAGGGGGTGGTGAGCAGTTCTTC,CASSLAFRGLGGGEQFF
once,TRBV3-1/TRBV3-2,TRBJ1-3,.,TGTGCCAGCAGCCGCGATGGACGGGTGGGAAACACCATATATTTT,CASSRDGRVGNTIYF
.,TRBV5-6,TRBJ1-3,.,TGTGCCAGCAGGCATGGGGGGCTTGGAAACACCATATATTTT,CASRHGGLGNTIYF
.,TRBV10-1,TRBJ2-2,.,TGCGCCAGCAGTGAGTCTCCAGATGGGAACACCGGGGAGCTGTTTTTT,CASSESPDGNTGELFF
.,TRBV4-1,TRBJ1-2,.,TGCGCCTCTGAGGGGACCTATGGCTACACCTTC,CASEGTYGYTF
.,TRBV5-4,TRBJ1-3,.,TGTGCCAGCAGCACTACCACAGGGTCTGGAAACACCATATATTTT,CASSTTTGSGNTIYF
.,TRBV7-3,TRBJ2-5,TRBD2,TGTGCCAGCAGCGCCTACCTCGGGACTAACCAAGAGACCCAGTACTTC,CASSAYLGTNQETQYF
.,TRBV18,TRBJ2-5,.,TGTGCCAGCTCTCTAACACAAGAGACCCAGTACTTC,CASSLTQETQYF
.,TRBV4-3,TRBJ1-1,TRBD1,TGCGCCAGCAGCCACTCAGACAGGGGGGTCTATGAAGCTTTCTTT,CASSHSDRGVYEAFF
.,TRBV11-2,TRBJ2-7,.,TGTGCCAGCAGCTTACTAGGAGAGCAGTACTTC,CASSLLGEQYF
.,TRBV5-4,TRBJ1-2,.,TGTGCCAGCAGCGGAACAGCGGGCCCCAAGGGAGGCTACACCTTC,CASSGTAGPKGGYTF
once,TRBV5-1,TRBJ2-7,.,TGCGCCAGCAGCTTGGACCGGGACCGTACCTACGAGCAGTACTTC,CASSLDRDRTYEQYF
.,TRBV6-1,TRBJ1-5,.,TGTGCCAGCAGTGAAGGGGTAGGGGGGGATCAGCCCCAGCATTTT,CASSEGVGGDQPQHF
.,TRBV5-1,TRBJ2-3,TRBD1,TGCGCCAGCAAAGGAGACAGGGTTTCAGATACGCAGTATTTT,CASKGDRVSDTQYF
.,TRBV5-4,TRBJ2-5,.,TGTGCCAGCAGCTCCGGAGAGACCCAGTACTTC,CASSSGETQYF
.,TRBV14,TRBJ1-2,.,TGTGCCAGCAGCCCCGGAGGGGCGGGTGGCTACACCTTC,CASSPGGAGGYTF
once,TRBV19,TRBJ1-5,.,TGTGCCAGTAGAGGCGGACAGATCAATCAGCCCCAGCATTTT,CASRGGQINQPQHF
once,TRBV4-3,TRBJ1-2,.,TGCGCCAGCAGCCAAGTGGACCGATCACCCTATGGCTACACCTTC,CASSQVDRSPYGYTF
.,TRBV7-2,TRBJ1-1,.,TGTGCCAGCACCAAATCCCCCAACACTGAAGCTTTCTTT,CASTKSPNTEAFF
.,TRBV6-5,TRBJ2-3,.,TGTGCCAGCACCTCCGGTGTGGGTAGCACAGATACGCAGTATTTT,CASTSGVGSTDTQYF
.,TRBV29-1,TRBJ2-5,.,TGCAGCATAAGACAGGGACTCCAAGAGACCCAGTACTTC,CSIRQGLQETQYF
.,TRBV6-1,TRBJ2-7,TRBD2,TGTGCCAGCAGTGAGGGAGGGACTGGCTCCTACGAGCAGTACTTC,CASSEGGTGSYEQYF
.,TRBV11-2,TRBJ2-1,TRBD2,TGTGCCAGCTCCGGGACTAGCGGATACAATGAGCAGTTCTTC,CASSGTSGYNEQFF
.,TRBV9,TRBJ1-1,.,TGTGCCAGCAGCGTTCACGGGGAGCTGAACACTGAAGCTTTCTTT,CASSVHGELNTEAFF
.,TRBV29-1,TRBJ1-1,.,TGCAGCGCTGGACGGCCGAACACTGAAGCTTTCTTT,CSAGRPNTEAFF
.,TRBV10-1,TRBJ1-6,.,TGCGCCAGCAGTGAACCAAATTCACCCCTCCACTTT,CASSEPNSPLHF
few,TRBV27,TRBJ2-5,TRBD1,TGTGCCAGCAGTTCCGCCAGGGACAGGAATCGAGAGACCCAGTACTTC,CASSSARDRNRETQYF
.,TRBV7-2,TRBJ2-2,.,TGTGCCAGCAGCTTAAGTCTGGCGAACACCGGGGAGCTGTTTTTT,CASSLSLANTGELFF
few,TRBV2,TRBJ1-6,.,TGTGCCAGCAGTGGGATTCGGTGGGAAAGCTCCTATAATTCACCCCTCCACTTT,CASSGIRWESSYNSPLHF
.,TRBV12-3/TRBV12-4,TRBJ2-2,.,TGTGCCAGCAGTTTAGTTACCGGGGAGCTGTTTTTT,CASSLVTGELFF
.,TRBV7-9,TRBJ1-2,.,TGTGCCAGCAGCTTCGAACTCAGGGTTCGGGATTATGGCTACACCTTC,CASSFELRVRDYGYTF
.,TRBV10-3,TRBJ1-2,TRBD1,TGTGCCATCGCCTTCGGACAGGGGAACTATGGCTACACCTTC,CAIAFGQGNYGYTF
.,TRBV19,TRBJ2-2,.,TGTGCCAGTAGGGCCGACCTGAGCACCGGGGAGCTGTTTTTT,CASRADLSTGELFF
.,TRBV5-1,TRBJ1-1,.,TGCGCCAGCAGCTTGGACAGAAACACTGAAGCTTTCTTT,CASSLDRNTEAFF
.,TRBV7-2,TRBJ2-3,TRBD2,TGTGCCAGCAGGAAAGCGGGGGGCTTCACAGATACGCAGTATTTT,CASRKAGGFTDTQYF
.,TRBV6-5,TRBJ2-4,TRBD1,TGTGCCAGCAGTTCCCCGGGACAGGCCTTTCAGGGCATTCAGTACTTC,CASSSPGQAFQGIQYF
.,TRBV28,TRBJ1-5,TRBD1,TGTGCCAGCAGTTTAATGGGTTTTTTCGGGACAGGGAATCAGCCCCAGCATTTT,CASSLMGFFGTGNQPQHF
.,TRBV11-3,TRBJ2-3,.,TGTGCCAGCAGCTTACTAGGGGGCACAGATACGCAGTATTTT,CASSLLGGTDTQYF
few,TRBV7-3,TRBJ2-1,.,TGTGCCAGCAGCTTTACCGGGGGTACCTACAATGAGCAGTTCTTC,CASSFTGGTYNEQFF
.,TRBV7-8,TRBJ1-3,TRBD1,TGTGCCAGCAGCGCCCGGACAGGGCTCCTGAGCTCTGGAAACACCATATATTTT,CASSARTGLLSSGNTIYF
.,TRBV2,TRBJ2-7,TRBD1,TGTGCCAGCAGACCGGACAGGCCCAAGCAGTACTTC,CASRPDRPKQYF
.,TRBV5-1,TRBJ2-1,.,TGCGCCAGCAGCATATCAGGGGCGAGCTACAATGAGCAGTTCTTC,CASSISGASYNEQFF